One T cell receptor beta chain is described in this entry. Its recognized antigen is unknown. No much larger clone exists at a distance of one base, and base qualities are not known. These data belong to a study of blood T cell repertoires in COVID-19 (dated by TCRdb to 2018 to 2020). For context, the study as a whole: Samples covering the acute and convalescent phases of COVID-19 were provided by collaborators in the United States, Italy and Spain. The samples were drawn from the first 160 participants of the ongoing ImmuneRACE study and from about 1,200 subjects provided by 6 global collaborators. Where HLA class I and class II types were available, the types were taken from metadata supplied by the sample provider, not from assay-based typing. A freely available public database, intended as a resource for researchers studying the immune response to SARS-CoV-2, is where the repertoires were released. A de-identified subject ID, COVID-19 status, age in years and sex were almost always included in the sample metadata. The material from the prospective study consisted of cDNA or gDNA derived from T cells, B-cell-depleted T cells, or PBMCs. Deeply sampled blood TCRbeta repertoires from subjects exposed to, actively infected with, or recovered from COVID-19 were included in the dataset.

Participants in the prospective study were aged about 18 to 95 years, lived in about two dozen United States geographic areas, and enrolled through a virtual design. In the prospective study, cohorts were assigned on the basis of participant-reported clinical history obtained from a screening survey and a study questionnaire. Recovered participants in ImmuneRACE Cohort 3 were defined by two consecutive negative NP/OP PCR tests, clearance by a healthcare professional, or resolution of symptoms. Each participant in the prospective study had whole blood, serum and a nasopharyngeal or oropharyngeal swab collected by mobile phlebotomists. Over a roughly 2-month period, participants in the prospective study had the option of providing additional blood draws and questionnaires. Before DNA extraction, prospective study blood samples were shipped either frozen or at room temperature. CDR1 and CDR2, looked up from the germline V gene, are LGHNA and YNFKEQ. V loses 2 bases of germline sequence and J loses 6 bases, and the interval between the two ends is 22 bases. Inclusive of the bounding cysteine and phenylalanine, the CDR3 is 18 residues long. Of all the DNA, just the CDR3 is kept, 54 bases in frame from base 1.

TCRbeta CDR3 regions were amplified from genomic DNA using the immunoSEQ Assay, a bias-controlled multiplex PCR. In the original analysis: Within the assay, amplification of reference gene primers was used to estimate how many nucleated cells each sample contained. To quantify the absolute abundance of each unique TCRbeta CDR3 rearrangement, sequence reads were collapsed and filtered. For each sample, productive Simpson clonality was calculated by taking the square root of Simpson's diversity index across productive rearrangements. This immuneACCESS table, as held by TCRdb, lists in-frame sequences with V and J called but not all clones. Of the missing ones, under half trace to an unresolved V gene in checked studies; the others have no known cause. For V, J and clone size, that table is used; D and trimming come from the DNA. This sample gives 250,000 to 350,000 clones in total; around 87% of them show up just once. The ten largest make up approximately 5.3% of the sample.

What the authors observed across the whole study: Clinical and demographic metadata were provided uncurated, with the amount varying by source and participant.

Sequenced sample: PBMCs or T cells enriched from blood (not recorded which). This clonotype was sampled from a woman in her twenties or thirties who had recovered from COVID-19. The chain is assembled from TRBV4-2 and TRBJ1-4; the D segment could be TRBD1, given 5 matching bases. The nucleotide sequence reads as follows: TGTGCCAGCAGCCAACCGCGGCGTAGTGGGACTTTTGATGAAAAACTGTTTTTT. It codes for CASSQPRRSGTFDEKLFF.